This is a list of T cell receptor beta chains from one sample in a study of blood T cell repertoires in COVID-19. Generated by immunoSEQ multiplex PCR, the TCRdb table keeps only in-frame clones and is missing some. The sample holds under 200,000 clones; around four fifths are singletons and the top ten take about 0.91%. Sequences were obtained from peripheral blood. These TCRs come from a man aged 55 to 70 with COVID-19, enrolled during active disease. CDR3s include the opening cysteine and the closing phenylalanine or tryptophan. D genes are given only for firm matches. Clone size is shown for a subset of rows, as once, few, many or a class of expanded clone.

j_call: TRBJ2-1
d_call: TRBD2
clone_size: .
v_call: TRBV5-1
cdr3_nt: TGCGCCAGCAGCCCTAGACTAGCGGGAACCACGAACCTCTACAATGAGCAGTTCTTC
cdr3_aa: CASSPRLAGTTNLYNEQFF

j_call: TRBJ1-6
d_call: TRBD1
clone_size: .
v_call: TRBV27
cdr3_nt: TGTGCCAGCAGTTTGAGACAGGGGGTTTATAATTCACCCCTCCACTTT
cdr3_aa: CASSLRQGVYNSPLHF

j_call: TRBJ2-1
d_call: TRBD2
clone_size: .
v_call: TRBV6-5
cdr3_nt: TGTGCCAGCAGGGTCGGGAGGGCCTTTGAGCAGTTCTTC
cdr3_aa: CASRVGRAFEQFF

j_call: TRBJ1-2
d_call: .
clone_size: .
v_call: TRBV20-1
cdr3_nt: TGCAGTGCTAGTAAGACATTTTCCAACTATGGCTACACCTTC
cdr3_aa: CSASKTFSNYGYTF

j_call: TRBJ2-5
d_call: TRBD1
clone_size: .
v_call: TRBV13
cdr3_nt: TGTGCCAGCACAAGACAGGGGTCCCAAGAGACCCAGTACTTC
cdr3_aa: CASTRQGSQETQYF

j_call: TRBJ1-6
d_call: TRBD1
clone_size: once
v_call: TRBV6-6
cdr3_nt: TGTGCCAGCAGCTCGACAGGGGTCACCCTCCACTTT
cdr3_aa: CASSSTGVTLHF

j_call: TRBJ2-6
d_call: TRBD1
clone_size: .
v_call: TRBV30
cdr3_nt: TGTGCCTGGGACGGACAGGGGGAGGGGTCTGGGGCCAACGTCCTGACTTTC
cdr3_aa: CAWDGQGEGSGANVLTF

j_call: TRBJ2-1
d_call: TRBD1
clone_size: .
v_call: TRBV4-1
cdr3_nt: TGCGCCAGCAGCCAAGTTAGGGCAGGGGGCCACAATGAGCAGTTCTTC
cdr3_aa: CASSQVRAGGHNEQFF

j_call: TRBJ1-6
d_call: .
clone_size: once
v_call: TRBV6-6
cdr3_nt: TGTGCCAGCAGTTACTCGAATCAGGGCGATAATTCACCCCTCCACTTT
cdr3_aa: CASSYSNQGDNSPLHF

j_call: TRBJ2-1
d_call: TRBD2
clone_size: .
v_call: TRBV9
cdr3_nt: TGTGCCAGCAGCGTAGGGGCAGGGCGGGGGAATGAGCAGTTCTTC
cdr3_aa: CASSVGAGRGNEQFF

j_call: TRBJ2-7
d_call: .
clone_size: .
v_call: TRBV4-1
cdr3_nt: TGCGCCAGCAGCCAAGTTGCCGGTGATTACGAGCAGTACTTC
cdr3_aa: CASSQVAGDYEQYF

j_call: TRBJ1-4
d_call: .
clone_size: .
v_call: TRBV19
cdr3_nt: TGTGCCAGTAGTATACAGGGAGGAGGTGAAAAACTGTTTTTT
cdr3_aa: CASSIQGGGEKLFF

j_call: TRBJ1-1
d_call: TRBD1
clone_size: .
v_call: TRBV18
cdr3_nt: TGTGCCAGCTCACCACGACAGGGGGCTGACACTGAAGCTTTCTTT
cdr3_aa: CASSPRQGADTEAFF

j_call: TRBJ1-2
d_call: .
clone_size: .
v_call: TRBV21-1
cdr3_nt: TGTGCCAGCAGCAAAGAGGAGTACGACTATGGCTACACCTTC
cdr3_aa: CASSKEEYDYGYTF

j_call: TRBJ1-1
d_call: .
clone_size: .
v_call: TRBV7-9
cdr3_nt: TGTGCCAGCAGCCCCCGGTTTGGGACTAACACTGAAGCTTTCTTT
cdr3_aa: CASSPRFGTNTEAFF

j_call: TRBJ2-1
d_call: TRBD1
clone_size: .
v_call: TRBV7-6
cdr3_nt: TGTGCCAGCAGCCCAACCCCCGCTGGACAGGGGGCCAAGCAGTTCTTC
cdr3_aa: CASSPTPAGQGAKQFF

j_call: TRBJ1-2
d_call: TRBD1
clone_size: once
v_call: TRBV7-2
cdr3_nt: TGTGCCAGCAGCCCGACGACAGGGGACTATGGCTACACCTTC
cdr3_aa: CASSPTTGDYGYTF

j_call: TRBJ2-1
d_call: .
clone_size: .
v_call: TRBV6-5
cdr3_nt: TGTGCCAGCAGTTCCAGGACAGCCTACAATGAGCAGTTCTTC
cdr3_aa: CASSSRTAYNEQFF

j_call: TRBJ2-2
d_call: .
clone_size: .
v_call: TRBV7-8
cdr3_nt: TGTGCCAGCAGCCGGTCAAGACTTGGCACCGGGGAGCTGTTTTTT
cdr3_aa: CASSRSRLGTGELFF

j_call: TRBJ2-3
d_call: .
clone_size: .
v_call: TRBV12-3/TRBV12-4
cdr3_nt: TGTGCCAGCAACTACAGGGTCACAGATACGCAGTATTTT
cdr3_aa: CASNYRVTDTQYF

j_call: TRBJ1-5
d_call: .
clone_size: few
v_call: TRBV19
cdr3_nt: TGTGCCAGTAGTATAGGTGCCAGGGGCCAGCCCCAGCATTTT
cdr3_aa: CASSIGARGQPQHF

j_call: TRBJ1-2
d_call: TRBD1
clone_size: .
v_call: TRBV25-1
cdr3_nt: TGTGCCAGCAGTTCCGGACAGGGGATTGGCTACACCTTC
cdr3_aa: CASSSGQGIGYTF

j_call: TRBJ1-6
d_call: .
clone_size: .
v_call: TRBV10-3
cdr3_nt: TGTGCCATCAGTGATGGCAGGAAGAATTCACCCCTCCACTTT
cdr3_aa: CAISDGRKNSPLHF

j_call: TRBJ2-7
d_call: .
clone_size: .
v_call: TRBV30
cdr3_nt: TGTGCCTGGAGTGCCGGTTATGAGCAGTACTTC
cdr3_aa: CAWSAGYEQYF

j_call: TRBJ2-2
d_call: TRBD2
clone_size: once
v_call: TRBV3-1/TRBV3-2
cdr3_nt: TGTGCCAGCAGCCAACTACCCAGCAGCGGGGCTAGGGAGCTGTTTTTT
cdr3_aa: CASSQLPSSGARELFF

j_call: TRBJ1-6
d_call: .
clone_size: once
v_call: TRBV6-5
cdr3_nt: TGTGCCAGCAGTTACACCGTGGGGCTCATTGCCTCACCCCTCCACTTT
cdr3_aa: CASSYTVGLIASPLHF

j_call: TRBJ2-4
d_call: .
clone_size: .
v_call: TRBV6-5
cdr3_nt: TGTGCCAGCAGGGGTCTTCAGGGGAACATTCAGTACTTC
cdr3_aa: CASRGLQGNIQYF

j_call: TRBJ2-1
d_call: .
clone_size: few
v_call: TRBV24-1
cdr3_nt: TGTGCCACCAGTGACCGCCGGGACACGAATGAGCAGTTCTTC
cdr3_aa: CATSDRRDTNEQFF

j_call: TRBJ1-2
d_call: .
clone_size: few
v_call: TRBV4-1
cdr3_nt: TGCGCCAGCAGCCAAGATAGCAGTCGGGGCTACACCTTC
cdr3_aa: CASSQDSSRGYTF

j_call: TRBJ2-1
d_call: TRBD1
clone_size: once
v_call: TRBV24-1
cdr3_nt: TGTGCCACCAGTGATTCGCGGGACAGGACCGATGAGCAGTTCTTC
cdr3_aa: CATSDSRDRTDEQFF

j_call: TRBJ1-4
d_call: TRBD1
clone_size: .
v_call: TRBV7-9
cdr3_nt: TGTGCCAGCAGCCACCCCGGGACAGGGAGTGAAAAACTGTTTTTT
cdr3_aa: CASSHPGTGSEKLFF